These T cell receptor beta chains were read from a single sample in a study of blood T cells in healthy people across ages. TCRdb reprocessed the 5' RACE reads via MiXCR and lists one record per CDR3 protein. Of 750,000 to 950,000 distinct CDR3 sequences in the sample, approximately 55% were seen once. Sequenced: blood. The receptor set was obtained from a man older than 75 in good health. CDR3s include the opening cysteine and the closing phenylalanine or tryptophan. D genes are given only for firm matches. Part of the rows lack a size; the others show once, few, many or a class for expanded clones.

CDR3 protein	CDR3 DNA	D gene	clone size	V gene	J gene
CSAREAGLVFNEQFF	TGCAGTGCTAGAGAGGCGGGACTCGTCTTCAATGAGCAGTTCTTC	.	.	TRBV20-1	TRBJ2-1
CAISGAKRNYGYTF	TGTGCCATCAGTGGGGCAAAACGGAACTATGGCTACACCTTC	.	.	TRBV10-3	TRBJ1-2
CSARDPGGNVYEQYF	TGCAGTGCTAGAGATCCTGGAGGGAACGTCTACGAGCAGTACTTC	.	.	TRBV20-1	TRBJ2-7
CASSVAQGERHRYAYF	TGTGCCAGCAGCGTCGCTCAGGGGGAACGGCACAGATACGCGTATTTT	TRBD1	.	TRBV7-9	TRBJ2-3
CASSQPTTRVGEQYF	TGTGCCAGCAGCCAGCCAACAACCAGGGTGGGCGAGCAGTACTTC	.	.	TRBV4-2	TRBJ2-7
CASRPGGGLNTGELFF	TGCGCCAGCAGGCCGGGCGGGGGCTTGAACACCGGGGAGCTGTTTTTT	.	once	TRBV4-1	TRBJ2-2
CSARAVHAYEQYF	TGCAGTGCCAGGGCGGTCCACGCCTACGAGCAGTACTTC	.	.	TRBV20-1	TRBJ2-7
CASSHSYNEQYF	TGTGCCAGCAGCCACTCATACAACGAGCAGTACTTC	.	.	TRBV3-1	TRBJ2-7
CASSQDDRVGEQYF	TGTGCCAGCAGCCAAGATGACAGGGTAGGCGAGCAGTACTTC	TRBD1	medium-sized	TRBV4-2	TRBJ2-7
CASSYPGQGGEQYF	TGTGCCAGCAGTTACCCCGGACAGGGGGGAGAGCAGTACTTC	TRBD1	.	TRBV6-6	TRBJ2-4
CASSEWGSMYEQYF	TGTGCCAGCAGTGAATGGGGTAGCATGTACGAGCAGTACTTC	.	once	TRBV25-1	TRBJ2-7
CASSQVDRGTQYF	TGTGCCAGCAGCCAGGTCGACAGAGGGACGCAGTATTTT	.	few	TRBV14	TRBJ2-3
CSVSPSQETQYF	TGCAGCGTTTCCCCCAGTCAAGAGACCCAGTACTTC	.	few	TRBV29-1	TRBJ2-5
CASSDVGTNTGELFF	TGTGCCAGCAGTGACGTGGGGACGAACACCGGGGAGCTGTTTTTT	.	.	TRBV6-1	TRBJ2-2
CSAPAGGEQYF	TGCAGTGCGCCTGCGGGGGGCGAGCAGTACTTC	TRBD2	few	TRBV20-1	TRBJ2-7
CASSRAVNTEAFF	TGTGCCAGCAGCAGGGCGGTGAACACTGAAGCTTTCTTT	.	.	TRBV7-3	TRBJ1-1
CASSLGQGAYNEQYF	TGTGCCAGCAGCTTGGGGCAGGGGGCCTACAATGAGCAGTACTTC	TRBD1	.	TRBV5-5	TRBJ2-7
CASSQTGSRRYAYF	TGCGCCAGCAGCCAAACAGGGAGTAGGAGATACGCGTATTTT	.	.	TRBV5-1	TRBJ2-3
CSASWDRGQETQYF	TGCAGTGCTTCCTGGGACAGGGGTCAAGAGACCCAGTACTTC	TRBD1	.	TRBV20-1	TRBJ2-5
CSAREGGQRVPYNEQFF	TGCAGTGCTAGAGAGGGGGGACAGCGCGTCCCTTACAATGAGCAGTTCTTC	.	.	TRBV20-1	TRBJ2-1
CASSLQIRDVGDGYTF	TGTGCCAGCAGTCTACAGATCCGGGACGTAGGGGATGGCTACACCTTC	.	.	TRBV3-1	TRBJ1-2
CASSYSSGGNGYTF	TGTGCCAGCAGTTACTCCTCAGGGGGCAATGGCTACACCTTC	TRBD1	once	TRBV6-5	TRBJ1-2
CASNRQGVGLGNNEQFF	TGTGCCAGCAATCGGCAGGGTGTGGGACTAGGGAACAATGAGCAGTTCTTC	TRBD2	few	TRBV6-2/TRBV6-3	TRBJ2-1
CSARGQVNQPQHF	TGCAGTGCTAGGGGACAGGTAAATCAGCCCCAGCATTTT	TRBD1	.	TRBV20-1	TRBJ1-5
CASSPWVGLSSYNEQFF	TGTGCCAGCAGCCCCTGGGTAGGCCTAAGCTCCTACAATGAGCAGTTCTTC	.	.	TRBV7-9	TRBJ2-1
CASSDPRVNTGELFF	TGTGCCAGCAGTGATCCGCGGGTAAACACCGGGGAGCTGTTTTTT	.	.	TRBV25-1	TRBJ2-2
CASSPGGGHRYAYF	TGTGCCAGCAGCCCTGGGGGGGGGCACAGATACGCGTATTTT	.	.	TRBV6-5	TRBJ2-3
CASSLASSGANRDAYF	TGTGCCAGCAGCTTAGCGTCTAGCGGGGCGAACAGAGACGCGTATTTT	TRBD2	.	TRBV7-2	TRBJ2-3
CAGSRPGQVLGYTF	TGTGCCGGCAGCCGACCGGGCCAGGTCCTTGGCTACACCTTC	.	.	TRBV7-2	TRBJ1-2
CASSEGQGTPLDEKLFF	TGTGCCAGCAGTGAAGGGCAGGGGACACCTCTTGACGAAAAACTGTTTTTT	.	once	TRBV2	TRBJ1-4
CASSDTGTADTQYF	TGTGCCAGCAGTGACACGGGTACCGCAGATACGCAGTATTTT	.	.	TRBV2	TRBJ2-3
CASSKQGRGPYEQYF	TGTGCCAGCAGCAAACAGGGGCGAGGCCCCTACGAGCAGTACTTC	TRBD1	.	TRBV7-2	TRBJ2-7
CSASTGGGNQPQHF	TGCAGTGCTAGTACAGGGGGTGGTAATCAGCCCCAGCATTTT	TRBD1	.	TRBV20-1	TRBJ1-5
CASSLRCTGDYEQYF	TGTGCCAGCAGTTTAAGATGCACAGGCGACTACGAGCAGTACTTC	.	.	TRBV27	TRBJ2-7
CAIGGGSYEQYF	TGTGCCATAGGCGGGGGGTCCTACGAGCAGTACTTC	TRBD2	.	TRBV10-3	TRBJ2-7
CSVTTGAINEKLFF	TGCAGCGTCACCACAGGGGCCATTAATGAAAAACTGTTTTTT	TRBD1	few	TRBV29-1	TRBJ1-4
CASSQSGVPNYGYTF	TGTGCCAGCAGCCAGTCAGGAGTACCTAACTATGGCTACACCTTC	.	.	TRBV6-2/TRBV6-3	TRBJ1-2
CSARGSGQETQYF	TGCAGTGCTAGAGGCTCGGGCCAAGAGACCCAGTACTTC	.	.	TRBV20-1	TRBJ2-5
CASSTAPGNTEAFF	TGTGCCAGCAGCACAGCCCCAGGGAACACTGAAGCTTTCTTT	.	.	TRBV2	TRBJ1-1
CAWSVQGDHRYAYF	TGTGCCTGGAGTGTACAAGGGGATCACAGATACGCGTATTTT	.	few	TRBV30	TRBJ2-3
CSARSSAQAPYEQYF	TGCAGTGCTAGGTCTAGTGCGCAGGCCCCCTACGAGCAGTACTTC	.	.	TRBV20-1	TRBJ2-7
CSVDSQLNEQFF	TGCAGCGTTGATAGCCAGCTCAATGAGCAGTTCTTC	.	few	TRBV29-1	TRBJ2-1
CASRGSGGEISYNEQFF	TGTGCCAGCAGGGGAAGCGGGGGGGAGATCTCCTACAATGAGCAGTTCTTC	TRBD2	.	TRBV28	TRBJ2-1
CASSSSGSPGEQYF	TGTGCCAGCAGTAGTAGCGGGAGCCCAGGAGAGCAGTACTTC	TRBD2	.	TRBV6-2/TRBV6-3	TRBJ2-5
CSASPRKSSYNSPLHF	TGCAGTGCTAGCCCTAGGAAATCCTCCTATAATTCACCCCTCCACTTT	.	.	TRBV20-1	TRBJ1-6
CASSFGRANREQYF	TGCGCCAGCAGCTTCGGCAGGGCGAACCGCGAGCAGTACTTC	.	.	TRBV5-1	TRBJ2-7
CASSQDGLADYEQYF	TGTGCCAGCAGCCAAGATGGCCTAGCGGACTACGAGCAGTACTTC	TRBD2	once	TRBV4-2	TRBJ2-7
CSARDQRVGFEQYF	TGCAGTGCTAGAGACCAGCGGGTCGGCTTCGAGCAGTACTTC	.	.	TRBV20-1	TRBJ2-7
CASSQGRGGRSYNEQFF	TGTGCCAGCAGCCAAGGGAGGGGCGGGAGATCATACAATGAGCAGTTCTTC	TRBD2	.	TRBV3-1	TRBJ2-1
CASSPQRLAGGPGTYNEQFF	TGTGCCAGTAGTCCTCAGAGGCTAGCGGGAGGGCCCGGGACCTACAATGAGCAGTTCTTC	TRBD2	.	TRBV19	TRBJ2-1
CASSQVQGAVTYEQYF	TGTGCCAGCAGCCAAGTACAGGGGGCCGTAACCTACGAGCAGTACTTC	TRBD1	few	TRBV3-1	TRBJ2-7
CASSLDGRSPYGYTF	TGCGCCAGCAGCTTGGATGGCAGGTCCCCCTATGGCTACACCTTC	.	.	TRBV5-1	TRBJ1-2